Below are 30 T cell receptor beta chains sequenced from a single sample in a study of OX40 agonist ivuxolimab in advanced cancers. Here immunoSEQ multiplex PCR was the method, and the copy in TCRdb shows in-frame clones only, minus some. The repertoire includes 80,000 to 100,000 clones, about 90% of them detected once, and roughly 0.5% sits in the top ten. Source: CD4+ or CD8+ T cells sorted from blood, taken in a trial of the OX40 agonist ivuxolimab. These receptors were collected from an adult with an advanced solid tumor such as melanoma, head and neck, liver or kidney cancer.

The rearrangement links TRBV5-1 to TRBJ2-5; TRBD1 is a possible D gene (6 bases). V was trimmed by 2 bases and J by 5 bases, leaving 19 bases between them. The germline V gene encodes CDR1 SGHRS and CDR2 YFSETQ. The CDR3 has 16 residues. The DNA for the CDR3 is TGCGCCAGCAGCTTCACTCCTCTGGGGGCCGAGGAGACCCAGTACTTC. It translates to CASSFTPLGAEETQYF.

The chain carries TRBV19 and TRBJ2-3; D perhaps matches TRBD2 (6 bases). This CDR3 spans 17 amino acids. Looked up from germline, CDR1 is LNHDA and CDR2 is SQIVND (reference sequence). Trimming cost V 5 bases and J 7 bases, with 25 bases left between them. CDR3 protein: CASSPPLIGSLPHTQYF. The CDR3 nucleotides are TGTGCCAGTAGTCCGCCTTTGATCGGGAGCCTCCCCCATACGCAGTATTTT.

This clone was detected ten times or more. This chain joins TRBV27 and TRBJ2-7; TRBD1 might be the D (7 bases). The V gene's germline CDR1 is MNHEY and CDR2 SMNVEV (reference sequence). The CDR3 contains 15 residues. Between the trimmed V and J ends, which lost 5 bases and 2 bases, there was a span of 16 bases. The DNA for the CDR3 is TGTGCCAGCAGTGGCCCCCAGGGGGGTGCCTACGAGCAGTACTTC. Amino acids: CASSGPQGGAYEQYF.

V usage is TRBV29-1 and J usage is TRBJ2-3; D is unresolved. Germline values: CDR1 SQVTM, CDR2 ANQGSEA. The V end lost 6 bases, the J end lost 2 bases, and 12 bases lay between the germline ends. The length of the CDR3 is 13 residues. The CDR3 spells CSVPGESTDTQYF. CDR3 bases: TGCAGCGTACCCGGAGAGTCCACAGATACGCAGTATTTT.

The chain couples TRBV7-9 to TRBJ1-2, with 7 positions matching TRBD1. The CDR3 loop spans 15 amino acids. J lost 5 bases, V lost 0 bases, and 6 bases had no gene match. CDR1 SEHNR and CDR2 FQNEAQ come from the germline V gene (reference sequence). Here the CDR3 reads CASSLARGGGYGYTF. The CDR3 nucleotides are TGTGCCAGCAGCTTAGCGCGAGGGGGCGGATATGGCTACACCTTC.

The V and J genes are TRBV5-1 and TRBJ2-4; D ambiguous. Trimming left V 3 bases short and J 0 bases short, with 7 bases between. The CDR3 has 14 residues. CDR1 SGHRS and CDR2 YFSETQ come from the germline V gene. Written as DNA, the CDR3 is TGCGCCAGCAGCTGGGAACTAGCCAAAAACATTCAGTACTTC. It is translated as CASSWELAKNIQYF.

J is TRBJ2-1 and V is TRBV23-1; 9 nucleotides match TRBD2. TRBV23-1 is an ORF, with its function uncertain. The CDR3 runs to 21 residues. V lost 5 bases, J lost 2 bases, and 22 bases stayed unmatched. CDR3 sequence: CASSDKPDREKRGVAYNEQFF. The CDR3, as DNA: TGCGCCAGCAGTGACAAGCCAGACAGGGAAAAGCGGGGGGTCGCCTACAATGAGCAGTTCTTC.

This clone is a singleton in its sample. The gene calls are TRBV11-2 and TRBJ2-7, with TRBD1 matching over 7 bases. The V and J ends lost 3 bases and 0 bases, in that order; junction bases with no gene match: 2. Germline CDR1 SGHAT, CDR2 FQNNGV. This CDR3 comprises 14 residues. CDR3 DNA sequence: TGTGCCAGCAGCTTCGACAGGGCCTCCTACGAGCAGTACTTC. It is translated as CASSFDRASYEQYF.

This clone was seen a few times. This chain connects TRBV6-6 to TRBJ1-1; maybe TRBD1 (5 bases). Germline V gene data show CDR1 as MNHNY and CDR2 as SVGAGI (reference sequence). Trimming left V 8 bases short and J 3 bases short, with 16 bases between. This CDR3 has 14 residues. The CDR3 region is CASSRAGRDTEAFF. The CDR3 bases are TGTGCCAGCTCCCGTGCGGGGCGCGACACTGAAGCTTTCTTT.

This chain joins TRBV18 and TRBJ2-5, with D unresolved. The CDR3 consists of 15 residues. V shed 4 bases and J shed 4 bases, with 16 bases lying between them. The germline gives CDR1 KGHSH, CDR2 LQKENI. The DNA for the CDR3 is TGTGCCAGCTCACTTACGGACGAGAGGCTAGAGACCCAGTACTTC. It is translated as CASSLTDERLETQYF.

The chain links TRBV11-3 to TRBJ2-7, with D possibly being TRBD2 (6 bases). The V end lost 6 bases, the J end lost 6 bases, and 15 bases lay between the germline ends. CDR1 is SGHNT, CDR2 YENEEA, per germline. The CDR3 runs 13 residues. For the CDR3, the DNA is TGTGCCAGCAGTTCTCCGACTAGAAGCGAGCAGTACTTC. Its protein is CASSSPTRSEQYF.

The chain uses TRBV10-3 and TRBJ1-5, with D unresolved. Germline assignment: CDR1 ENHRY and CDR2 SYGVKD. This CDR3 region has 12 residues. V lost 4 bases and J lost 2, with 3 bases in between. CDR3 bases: TGTGCCATCAGTGGTGGCAATCAGCCCCAGCATTTT. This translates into CAISGGNQPQHF.

The CDR3, as DNA: TGCAGCGCCGACAGGGGGGACTATGGCTACACCTTC. Translated: CSADRGDYGYTF. V usage is TRBV29-1 and J usage is TRBJ1-2; 9 bases fit TRBD1. V shed 7 bases, J shed 3 bases, and the junction held 3 bases outside the gene matches. The CDR3 is made up of 12 amino acids. Germline V gene data show CDR1 as SQVTM and CDR2 as ANQGSEA.

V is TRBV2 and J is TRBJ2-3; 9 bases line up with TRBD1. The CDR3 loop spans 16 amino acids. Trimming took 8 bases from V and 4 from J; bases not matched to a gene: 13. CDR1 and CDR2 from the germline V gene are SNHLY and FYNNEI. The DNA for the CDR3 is TGTGCCAGCGGAACCCGGGACAGGGTTAAGTCAGATACGCAGTATTTT. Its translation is CASGTRDRVKSDTQYF. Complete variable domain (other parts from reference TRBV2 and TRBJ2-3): EPEVTQTPSHQVTQMGQEVILRCVPISNHLYFYWYRQILGQKVEFLVSFYNNEISEKSEIFDDQFSVERPDGSNFTLKIRSTKLEDSAMYFCASGTRDRVKSDTQYFGPGTRLTVL.

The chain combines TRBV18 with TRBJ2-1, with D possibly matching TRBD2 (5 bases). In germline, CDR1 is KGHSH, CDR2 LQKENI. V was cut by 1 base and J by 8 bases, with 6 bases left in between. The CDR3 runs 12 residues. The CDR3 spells CASSPQGDEQFF. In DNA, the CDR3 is TGTGCCAGCTCACCACAGGGAGATGAGCAGTTCTTC.

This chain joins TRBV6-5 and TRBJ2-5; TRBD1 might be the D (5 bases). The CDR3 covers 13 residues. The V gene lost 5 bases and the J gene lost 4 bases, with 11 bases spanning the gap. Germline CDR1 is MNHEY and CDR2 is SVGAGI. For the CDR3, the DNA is TGTGCCAGCAGTGAAAGCAGGGTAGAGACCCAGTACTTC. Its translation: CASSESRVETQYF.

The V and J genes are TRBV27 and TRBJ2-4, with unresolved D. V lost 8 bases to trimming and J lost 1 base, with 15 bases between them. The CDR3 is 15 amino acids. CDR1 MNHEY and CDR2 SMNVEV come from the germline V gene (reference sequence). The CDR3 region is CASYSLTEAKNIQYF. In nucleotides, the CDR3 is TGTGCCAGCTACTCTCTCACGGAGGCCAAAAACATTCAGTACTTC.

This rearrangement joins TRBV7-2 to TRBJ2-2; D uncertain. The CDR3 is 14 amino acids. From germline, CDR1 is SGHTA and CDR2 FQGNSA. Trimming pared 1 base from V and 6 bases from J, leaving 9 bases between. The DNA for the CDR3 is TGTGCCAGCAGCTTAGATCCCTCTTCCGGGGAGCTGTTTTTT. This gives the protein CASSLDPSSGELFF.

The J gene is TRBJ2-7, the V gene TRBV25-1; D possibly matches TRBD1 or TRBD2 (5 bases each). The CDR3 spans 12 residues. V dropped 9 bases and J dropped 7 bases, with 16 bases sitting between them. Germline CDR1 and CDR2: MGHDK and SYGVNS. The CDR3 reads CASTAGPGEQYF. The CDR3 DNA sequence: TGTGCCAGTACCGCAGGGCCGGGAGAGCAGTACTTC.

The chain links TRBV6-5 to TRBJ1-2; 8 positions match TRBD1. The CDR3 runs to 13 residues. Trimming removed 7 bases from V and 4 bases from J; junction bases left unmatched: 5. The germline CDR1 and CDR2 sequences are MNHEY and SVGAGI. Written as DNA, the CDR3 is TGTGCCAGCAAGACAGGGGCCCCCTATGGCTACACCTTC. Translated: CASKTGAPYGYTF.

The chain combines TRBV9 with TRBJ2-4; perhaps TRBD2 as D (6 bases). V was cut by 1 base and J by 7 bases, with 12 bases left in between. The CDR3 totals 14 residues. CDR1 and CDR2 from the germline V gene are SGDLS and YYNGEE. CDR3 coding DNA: TGTGCCAGCAGCGTAAGTGCGGGGAGGAACATTCAGTACTTC. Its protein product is CASSVSAGRNIQYF.

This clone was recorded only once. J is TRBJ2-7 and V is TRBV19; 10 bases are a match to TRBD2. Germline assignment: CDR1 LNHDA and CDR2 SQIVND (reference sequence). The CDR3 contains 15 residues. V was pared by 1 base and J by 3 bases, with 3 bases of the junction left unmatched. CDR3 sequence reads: CASSIVSSGSYEQYF. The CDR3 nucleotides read TGTGCCAGTAGTATAGTCTCTAGCGGGAGCTACGAGCAGTACTTC.

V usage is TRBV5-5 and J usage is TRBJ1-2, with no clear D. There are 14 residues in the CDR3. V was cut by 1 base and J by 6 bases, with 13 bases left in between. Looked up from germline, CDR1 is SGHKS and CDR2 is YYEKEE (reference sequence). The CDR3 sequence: CASSLLEGFDGYTF. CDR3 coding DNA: TGTGCCAGCAGCTTGTTGGAGGGTTTCGATGGCTACACCTTC.

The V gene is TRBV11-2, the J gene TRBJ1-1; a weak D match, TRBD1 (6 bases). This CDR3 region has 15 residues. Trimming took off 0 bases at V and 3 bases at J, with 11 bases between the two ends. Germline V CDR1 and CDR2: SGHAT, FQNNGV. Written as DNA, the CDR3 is TGTGCCAGCAGCTTAGATCGGGGGCCTTACACTGAAGCTTTCTTT. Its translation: CASSLDRGPYTEAFF.

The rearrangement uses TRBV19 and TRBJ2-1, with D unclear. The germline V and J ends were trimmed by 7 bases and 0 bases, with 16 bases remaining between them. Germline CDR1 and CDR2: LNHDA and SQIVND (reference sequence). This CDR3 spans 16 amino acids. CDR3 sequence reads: CASNPYGRSSYNEQFF. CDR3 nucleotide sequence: TGTGCCAGTAACCCGTACGGACGTAGCTCCTACAATGAGCAGTTCTTC.

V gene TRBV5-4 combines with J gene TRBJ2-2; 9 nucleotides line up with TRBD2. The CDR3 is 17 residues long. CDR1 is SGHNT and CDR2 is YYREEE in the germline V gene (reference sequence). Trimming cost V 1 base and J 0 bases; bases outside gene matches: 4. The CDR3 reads CASSLQRGAANTGELFF. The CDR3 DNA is TGTGCCAGCAGCTTGCAGCGGGGGGCCGCGAACACCGGGGAGCTGTTTTTT.

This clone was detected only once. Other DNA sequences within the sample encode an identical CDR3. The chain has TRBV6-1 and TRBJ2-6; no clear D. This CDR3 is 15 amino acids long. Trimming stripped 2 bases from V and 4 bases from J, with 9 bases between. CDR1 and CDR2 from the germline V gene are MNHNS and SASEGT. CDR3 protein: CASSETGSGANVLTF. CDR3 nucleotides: TGTGCCAGCAGTGAAACTGGGTCCGGGGCCAACGTCCTGACTTTC.

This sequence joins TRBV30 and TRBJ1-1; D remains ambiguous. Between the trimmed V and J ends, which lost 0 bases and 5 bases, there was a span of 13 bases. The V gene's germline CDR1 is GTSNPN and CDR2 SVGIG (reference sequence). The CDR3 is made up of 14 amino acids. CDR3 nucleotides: TGTGCCTGGAGTGTACTAGGTTCTGGGACTGAAGCTTTCTTT. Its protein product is CAWSVLGSGTEAFF.

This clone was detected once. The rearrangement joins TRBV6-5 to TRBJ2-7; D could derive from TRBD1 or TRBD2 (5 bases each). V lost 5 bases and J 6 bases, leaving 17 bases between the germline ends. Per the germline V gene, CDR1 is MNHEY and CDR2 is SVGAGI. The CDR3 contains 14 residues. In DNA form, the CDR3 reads TGTGCCAGCAGTGAACCGGGACCAAAAGGCGAGCAGTACTTC. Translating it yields CASSEPGPKGEQYF.

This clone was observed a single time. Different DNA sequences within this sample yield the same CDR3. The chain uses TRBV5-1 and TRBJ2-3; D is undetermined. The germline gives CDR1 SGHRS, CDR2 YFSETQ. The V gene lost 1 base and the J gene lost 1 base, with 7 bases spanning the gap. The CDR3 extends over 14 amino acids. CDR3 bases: TGCGCCAGCAGCTTGCGTCAAGGCACAGATACGCAGTATTTT. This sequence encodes CASSLRQGTDTQYF.